Listed below are T cell receptor beta chains from one sample, sequenced in a study of T cells in Graves' hyperthyroidism and ophthalmopathy. TCRdb itself ran the multiplex PCR reads through MiXCR, one entry per CDR3 protein. The sample contains fewer than 700,000 distinct CDR3 sequences, roughly a sixth of which appear only once. What was sequenced was blood. The receptor source for this set is a woman between 18 and 30 years old with Graves' ophthalmopathy. Each CDR3 is given with its conserved first and last residue. A D gene is named only where the DNA matches it firmly. For some rows the clone size is stated as once, few or many, or as a class when expanded; others skip it.

V: TRBV20-1; size: NA; D: NA; J: TRBJ2-1; CDR3: CSADNPGPRGLEQFF; DNA: TGCAGTGCTGACAACCCAGGTCCCAGAGGATTGGAGCAGTTCTTC
V: TRBV7-9; size: NA; D: NA; J: TRBJ2-2; CDR3: CASSFSGTRGTGELFF; DNA: TGTGCCAGCAGCTTCTCCGGGACGAGGGGCACCGGGGAGCTGTTTTTT
V: TRBV7-3; size: many; D: NA; J: TRBJ2-7; CDR3: CASSPGGHEQYF; DNA: TGTGCCAGCAGCCCCGGCGGCCACGAGCAGTACTTC
V: TRBV11-2; size: NA; D: NA; J: TRBJ1-2; CDR3: CASSDDDHLRGYTF; DNA: TGTGCCAGCAGCGACGACGACCATCTACGAGGCTACACCTTC
V: TRBV28; size: many; D: TRBD1; J: TRBJ2-1; CDR3: CASSFRGQGASEQFF; DNA: TGTGCCAGCAGTTTTCGGGGACAGGGGGCCAGCGAGCAGTTCTTC
V: TRBV18; size: many; D: TRBD2; J: TRBJ2-5; CDR3: CASSPPGLSGLTQYF; DNA: TGTGCCAGCTCACCACCGGGACTAAGCGGACTAACCCAGTACTTC
V: TRBV3-1; size: NA; D: TRBD2; J: TRBJ2-3; CDR3: CASSRNPGLAGSTDTQYF; DNA: TGTGCCAGCAGCCGGAACCCGGGACTAGCGGGAAGCACAGATACGCAGTATTTT
V: TRBV30; size: many; D: NA; J: TRBJ2-2; CDR3: CAWKKRGTANTGELFF; DNA: TGTGCCTGGAAAAAGAGAGGGACTGCGAACACCGGGGAGCTGTTTTTT
V: TRBV24-1; size: many; D: TRBD1; J: TRBJ1-1; CDR3: CATSVGTGGEAFF; DNA: TGTGCCACCAGTGTCGGGACAGGGGGTGAAGCTTTCTTT
V: TRBV6-2/TRBV6-3; size: few; D: NA; J: TRBJ1-1; CDR3: CASSRGHSGDTEAFF; DNA: TGTGCCAGCAGCCGAGGACACTCGGGGGACACTGAAGCTTTCTTT
V: TRBV20-1; size: many; D: NA; J: TRBJ2-7; CDR3: CSASRGGNYEQYF; DNA: TGCAGTGCTAGTCGTGGAGGAAACTACGAGCAGTACTTC
V: TRBV5-6; size: NA; D: TRBD1; J: TRBJ2-1; CDR3: CASSLRGQGFSSHNEQFF; DNA: TGTGCCAGCAGCTTGAGGGGGCAGGGATTTAGCTCCCACAATGAGCAGTTCTTC
V: TRBV20-1; size: many; D: NA; J: TRBJ2-1; CDR3: CSASRLEVSGNEQFF; DNA: TGCAGTGCTAGTCGGCTAGAGGTATCAGGAAATGAGCAGTTCTTC
V: TRBV10-3; size: few; D: TRBD1; J: TRBJ2-1; CDR3: CAGRQGQNYNEQFF; DNA: TGTGCCGGCAGACAGGGCCAGAACTACAATGAGCAGTTCTTC
V: TRBV6-1; size: NA; D: NA; J: TRBJ1-5; CDR3: CASMGGEQPQHF; DNA: TGTGCCAGCATGGGGGGGGAACAGCCCCAGCATTTT
V: TRBV12-3/TRBV12-4; size: many; D: TRBD1; J: TRBJ2-3; CDR3: CASSLGQGATDTQYF; DNA: TGTGCCAGCAGTTTGGGACAGGGGGCCACAGATACGCAGTATTTT